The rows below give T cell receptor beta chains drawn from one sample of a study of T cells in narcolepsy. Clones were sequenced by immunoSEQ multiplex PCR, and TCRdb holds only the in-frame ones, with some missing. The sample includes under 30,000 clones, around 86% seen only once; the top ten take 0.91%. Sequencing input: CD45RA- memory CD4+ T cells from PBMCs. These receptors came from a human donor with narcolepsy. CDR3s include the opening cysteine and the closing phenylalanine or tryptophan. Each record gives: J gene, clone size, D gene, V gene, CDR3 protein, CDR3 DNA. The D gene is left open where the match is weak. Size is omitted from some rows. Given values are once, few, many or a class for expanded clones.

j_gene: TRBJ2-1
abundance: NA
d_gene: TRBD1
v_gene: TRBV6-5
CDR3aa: CASRKGGWNEQFF
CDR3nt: TGTGCCAGCAGGAAAGGGGGCTGGAATGAGCAGTTCTTC

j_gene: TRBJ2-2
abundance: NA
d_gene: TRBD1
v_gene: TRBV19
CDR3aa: CASHPLGTGSPGELFF
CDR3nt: TGTGCCAGTCACCCACTCGGGACAGGTAGCCCCGGGGAGCTGTTTTTT

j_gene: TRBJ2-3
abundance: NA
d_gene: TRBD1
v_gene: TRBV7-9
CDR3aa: CASSSIRDRGRTDTQYF
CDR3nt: TGTGCCAGCAGCTCCATCCGGGACAGGGGCCGCACAGATACGCAGTATTTT

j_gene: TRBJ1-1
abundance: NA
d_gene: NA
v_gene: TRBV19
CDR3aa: CASSRGGGNTEAFF
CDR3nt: TGTGCCAGTAGTCGAGGAGGGGGGAACACTGAAGCTTTCTTT

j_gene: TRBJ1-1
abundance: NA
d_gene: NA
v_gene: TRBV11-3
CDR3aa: CASSSGGDTEAFF
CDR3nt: TGTGCCAGCAGCTCGGGAGGGGACACTGAAGCTTTCTTT

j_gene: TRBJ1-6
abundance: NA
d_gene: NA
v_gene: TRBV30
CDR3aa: CAWSSLRVEWSPLHF
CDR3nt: TGTGCCTGGAGTAGTCTCAGGGTTGAATGGTCACCCCTCCACTTT

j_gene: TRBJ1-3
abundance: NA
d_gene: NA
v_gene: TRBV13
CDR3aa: CASTARGPRSGNTIYF
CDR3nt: TGTGCCAGCACCGCCCGGGGCCCACGCTCTGGAAACACCATATATTTT

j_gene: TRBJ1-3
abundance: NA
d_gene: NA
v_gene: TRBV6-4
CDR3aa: CASLLPGTAGNTIYF
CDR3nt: TGTGCCAGCCTTTTGCCCGGGACGGCTGGAAACACCATATATTTT

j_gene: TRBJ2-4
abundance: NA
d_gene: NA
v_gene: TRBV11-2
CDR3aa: CASSASPSRNIQYF
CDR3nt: TGTGCCAGCAGCGCCAGCCCCAGCCGAAACATTCAGTACTTC

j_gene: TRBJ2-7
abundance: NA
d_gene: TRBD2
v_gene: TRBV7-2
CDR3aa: CASSLSGLASYEQYF
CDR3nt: TGTGCCAGCAGCTTATCGGGACTAGCCTCCTACGAGCAGTACTTC

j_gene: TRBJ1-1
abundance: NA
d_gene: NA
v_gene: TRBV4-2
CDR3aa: CASSQDSGWQSVGEAFF
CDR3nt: TGTGCCAGCAGCCAAGATTCGGGGTGGCAGAGCGTTGGTGAAGCTTTCTTT

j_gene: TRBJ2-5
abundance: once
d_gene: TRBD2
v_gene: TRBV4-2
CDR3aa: CASSQDRASGGQETQYF
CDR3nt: TGTGCCAGCAGCCAAGATAGGGCTAGCGGGGGACAAGAGACCCAGTACTTC

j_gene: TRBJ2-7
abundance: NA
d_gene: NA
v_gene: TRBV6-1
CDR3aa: CASREDSLAREQYF
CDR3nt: TGTGCCAGCAGAGAAGACAGCCTCGCGAGGGAGCAGTACTTC

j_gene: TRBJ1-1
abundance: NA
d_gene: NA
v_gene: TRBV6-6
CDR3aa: CASKKTGNTEAFF
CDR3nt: TGTGCCAGCAAGAAGACAGGAAACACTGAAGCTTTCTTT

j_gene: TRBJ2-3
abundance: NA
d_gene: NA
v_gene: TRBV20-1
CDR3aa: CSARAGDTQYF
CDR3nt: TGCAGTGCTAGAGCGGGCGATACGCAGTATTTT

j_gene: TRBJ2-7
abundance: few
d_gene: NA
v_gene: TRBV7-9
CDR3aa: CASSPGSGGTYEQYF
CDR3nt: TGTGCCAGCAGCCCCGGAAGCGGCGGAACCTACGAGCAGTACTTC

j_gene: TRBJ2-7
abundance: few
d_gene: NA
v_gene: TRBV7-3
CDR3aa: CASSFYPPVGSPLYEQYF
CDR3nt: TGTGCCAGCAGCTTTTACCCCCCCGTTGGCTCTCCTCTCTACGAGCAGTACTTC

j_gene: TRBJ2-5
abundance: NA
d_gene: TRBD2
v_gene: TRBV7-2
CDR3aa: CASGGAGETQYF
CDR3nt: TGTGCGAGCGGGGGGGCGGGAGAGACCCAGTACTTC

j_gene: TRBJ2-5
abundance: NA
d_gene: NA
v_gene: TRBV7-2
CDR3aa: CASSLGAGKETQYF
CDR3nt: TGTGCCAGCAGCTTAGGGGCAGGAAAAGAGACCCAGTACTTC

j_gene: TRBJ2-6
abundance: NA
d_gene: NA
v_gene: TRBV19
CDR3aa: CASSIGKGNTVLTF
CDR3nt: TGTGCCAGTAGTATAGGGAAAGGGAATACCGTCCTGACTTTC

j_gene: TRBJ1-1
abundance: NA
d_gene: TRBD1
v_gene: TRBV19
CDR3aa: CASSTRAGGLVSTEAFF
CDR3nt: TGTGCCAGTAGTACCAGGGCAGGGGGGCTGGTATCCACTGAAGCTTTCTTT

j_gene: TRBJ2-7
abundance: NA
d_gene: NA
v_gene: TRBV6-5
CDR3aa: CASSYSFQGLYEQYF
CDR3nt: TGTGCCAGCAGTTACTCGTTTCAAGGGCTCTACGAGCAGTACTTC

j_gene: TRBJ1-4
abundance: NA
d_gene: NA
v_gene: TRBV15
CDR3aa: CATPSGTNEKLFF
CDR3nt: TGTGCCACCCCGAGTGGGACTAATGAAAAACTGTTTTTT

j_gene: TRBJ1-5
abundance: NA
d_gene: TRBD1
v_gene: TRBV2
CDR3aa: CASSPETGTYQPQHF
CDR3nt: TGTGCCAGCAGCCCCGAGACAGGGACCTATCAGCCCCAGCATTTT

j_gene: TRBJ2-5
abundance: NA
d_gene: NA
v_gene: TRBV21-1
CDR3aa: CASSKSWAGAFQETQYF
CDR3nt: TGTGCCAGCAGCAAATCGTGGGCAGGGGCCTTTCAAGAGACCCAGTACTTC

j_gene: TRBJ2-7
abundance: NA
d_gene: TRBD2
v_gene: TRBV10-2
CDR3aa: CASRPGPLAGNYEQYF
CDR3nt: TGCGCCAGCAGACCCGGGCCACTAGCGGGAAACTACGAGCAGTACTTC

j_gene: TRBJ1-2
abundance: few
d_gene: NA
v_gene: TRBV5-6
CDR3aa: CASSPGVYYGYTF
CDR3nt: TGTGCCAGCAGCCCTGGAGTTTACTATGGCTACACCTTC

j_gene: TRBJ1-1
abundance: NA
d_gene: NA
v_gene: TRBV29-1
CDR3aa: CSVEAGGNTEAFF
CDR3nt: TGCAGCGTTGAGGCCGGGGGGAACACTGAAGCTTTCTTT

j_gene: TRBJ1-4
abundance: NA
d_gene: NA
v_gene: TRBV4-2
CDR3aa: CASSQGQSNEKLFF
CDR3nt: TGTGCCAGCAGCCAAGGACAGTCTAATGAAAAACTGTTTTTT

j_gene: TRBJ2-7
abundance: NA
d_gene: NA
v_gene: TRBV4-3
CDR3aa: CASSSYLGDSYEQYF
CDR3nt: TGCGCCAGCAGCTCATATTTGGGGGACTCCTACGAGCAGTACTTC

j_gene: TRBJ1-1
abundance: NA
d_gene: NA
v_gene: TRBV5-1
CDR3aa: CASSGTMNTEAFF
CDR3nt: TGTGCCAGCAGCGGAACAATGAACACTGAAGCTTTCTTT

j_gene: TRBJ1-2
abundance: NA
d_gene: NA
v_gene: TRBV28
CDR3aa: CASSLIARTVYTF
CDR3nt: TGTGCCAGCAGTTTAATTGCGCGTACGGTATACACCTTC

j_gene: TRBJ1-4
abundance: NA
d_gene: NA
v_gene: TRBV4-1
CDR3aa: CASSQDTDYNEKLFF
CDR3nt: TGCGCCAGCAGCCAAGATACAGACTATAATGAAAAACTGTTTTTT

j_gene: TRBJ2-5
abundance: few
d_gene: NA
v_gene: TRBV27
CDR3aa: CASSLRGGALETQYF
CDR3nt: TGTGCCAGCAGTTTAAGAGGGGGGGCCTTGGAGACCCAGTACTTC

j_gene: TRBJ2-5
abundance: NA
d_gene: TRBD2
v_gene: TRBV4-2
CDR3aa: CASSQESPLGHSGGARETQYF
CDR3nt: TGTGCCAGCAGCCAAGAGTCGCCTCTCGGGCACAGCGGGGGGGCGAGGGAGACCCAGTACTTC

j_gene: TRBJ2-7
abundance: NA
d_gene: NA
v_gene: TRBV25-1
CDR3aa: CASSEFYEQYF
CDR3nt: TGTGCCAGCAGTGAATTTTACGAGCAGTACTTC